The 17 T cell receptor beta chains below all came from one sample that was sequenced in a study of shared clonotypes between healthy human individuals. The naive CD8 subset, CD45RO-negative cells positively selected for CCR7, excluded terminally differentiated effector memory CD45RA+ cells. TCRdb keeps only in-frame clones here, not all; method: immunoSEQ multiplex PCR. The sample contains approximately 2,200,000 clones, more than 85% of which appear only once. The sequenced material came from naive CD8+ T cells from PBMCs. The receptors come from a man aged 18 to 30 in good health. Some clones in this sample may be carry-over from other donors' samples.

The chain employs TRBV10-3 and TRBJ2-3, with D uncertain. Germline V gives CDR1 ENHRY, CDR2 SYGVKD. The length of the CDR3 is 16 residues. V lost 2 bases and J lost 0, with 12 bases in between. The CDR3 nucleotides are TGTGCCATCAGTGAGGCCCCAACCAGAAGCACAGATACGCAGTATTTT. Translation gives CAISEAPTRSTDTQYF.

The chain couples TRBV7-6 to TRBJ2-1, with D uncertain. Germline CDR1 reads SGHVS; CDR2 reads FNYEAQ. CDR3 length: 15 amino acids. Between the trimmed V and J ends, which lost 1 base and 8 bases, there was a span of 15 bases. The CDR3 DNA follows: TGTGCCAGCAGCTTAGGTTTAATGGCCGGTCATGAGCAGTTCTTC. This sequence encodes CASSLGLMAGHEQFF.

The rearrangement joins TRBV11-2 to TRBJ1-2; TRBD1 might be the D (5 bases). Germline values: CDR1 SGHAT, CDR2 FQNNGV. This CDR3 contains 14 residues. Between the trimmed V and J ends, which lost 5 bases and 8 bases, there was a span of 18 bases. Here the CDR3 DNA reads TGTGCCAGCAGCCCCCGGGGCTCCGGAGGAGGCTACACCTTC. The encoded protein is CASSPRGSGGGYTF.

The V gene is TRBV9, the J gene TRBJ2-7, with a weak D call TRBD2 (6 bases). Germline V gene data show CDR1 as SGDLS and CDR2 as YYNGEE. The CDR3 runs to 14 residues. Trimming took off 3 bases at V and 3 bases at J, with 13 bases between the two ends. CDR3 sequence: CASSESGPDYEQYF. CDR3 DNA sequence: TGTGCCAGCAGCGAGAGCGGGCCCGACTACGAGCAGTACTTC.

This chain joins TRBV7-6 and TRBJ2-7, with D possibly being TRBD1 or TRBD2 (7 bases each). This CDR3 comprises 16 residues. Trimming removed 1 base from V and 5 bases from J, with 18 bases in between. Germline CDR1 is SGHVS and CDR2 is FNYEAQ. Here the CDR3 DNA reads TGTGCCAGCAGCTTAGGGACTAGTATCCAGGGGGACGAGCAGTACTTC. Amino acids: CASSLGTSIQGDEQYF. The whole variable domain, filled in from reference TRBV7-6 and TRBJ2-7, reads GAGVSQSPRYKVTKRGQDVALRCDPISGHVSLYWYRQALGQGPEFLTYFNYEAQQDKSGLPNDRFSAERPEGSISTLTIQRTEQRDSAMYRCASSLGTSIQGDEQYFGPGTRLTVT.

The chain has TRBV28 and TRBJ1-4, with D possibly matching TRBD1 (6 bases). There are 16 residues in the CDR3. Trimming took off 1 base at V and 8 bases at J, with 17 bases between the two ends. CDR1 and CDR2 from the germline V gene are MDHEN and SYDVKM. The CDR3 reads CASSLLAGAEGEKLFF. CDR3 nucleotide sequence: TGTGCCAGCAGTTTATTGGCGGGGGCAGAGGGAGAAAAACTGTTTTTT.

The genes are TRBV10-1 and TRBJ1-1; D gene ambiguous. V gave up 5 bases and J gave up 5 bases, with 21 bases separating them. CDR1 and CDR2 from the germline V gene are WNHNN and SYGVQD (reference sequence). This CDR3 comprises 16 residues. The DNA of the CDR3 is TGCGCCAGCAGTCGTAAGGAGGAGCCCGTGGATACTGAAGCTTTCTTT. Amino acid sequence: CASSRKEEPVDTEAFF.

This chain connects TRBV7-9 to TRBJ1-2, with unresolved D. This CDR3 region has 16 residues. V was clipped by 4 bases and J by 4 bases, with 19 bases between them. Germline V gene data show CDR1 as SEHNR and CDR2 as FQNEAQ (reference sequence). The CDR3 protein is CASSSSSKSRVYGYTF. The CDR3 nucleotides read TGTGCCAGCAGCTCCTCTTCAAAATCCAGAGTCTATGGCTACACCTTC.

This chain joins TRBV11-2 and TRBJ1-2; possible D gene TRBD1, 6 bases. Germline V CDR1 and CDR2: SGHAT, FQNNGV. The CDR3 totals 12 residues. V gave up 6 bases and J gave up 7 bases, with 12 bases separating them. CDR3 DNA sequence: TGTGCCAGCAGTAGTGGGACACGTGGCTACACCTTC. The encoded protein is CASSSGTRGYTF.

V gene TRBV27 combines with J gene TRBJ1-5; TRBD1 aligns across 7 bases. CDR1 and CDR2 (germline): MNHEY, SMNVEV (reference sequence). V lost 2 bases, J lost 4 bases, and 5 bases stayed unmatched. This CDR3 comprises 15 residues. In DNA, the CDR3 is TGTGCCAGCAGTTTAACACAGGGGAATAATCAGCCCCAGCATTTT. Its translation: CASSLTQGNNQPQHF.

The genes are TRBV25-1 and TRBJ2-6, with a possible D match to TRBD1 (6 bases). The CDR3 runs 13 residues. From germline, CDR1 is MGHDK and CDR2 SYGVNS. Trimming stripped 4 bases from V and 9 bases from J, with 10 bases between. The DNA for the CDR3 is TGTGCCAGCAGTGTAGGGGGTGGCAACGTCCTGACTTTC. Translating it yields CASSVGGGNVLTF. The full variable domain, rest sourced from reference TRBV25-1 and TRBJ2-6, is EADIYQTPRYLVIGTGKKITLECSQTMGHDKMYWYQQDPGMELHLIHYSYGVNSTEKGDLSSESTVSRIRTEHFPLTLESARPSHTSQYLCASSVGGGNVLTFGAGSRLTVL.

The CDR3 bases are TGTGCCAGCAGTGCGAACCAGGATTCAAAAGATGGCTACACCTTC. Translation gives CASSANQDSKDGYTF. The chain is built from TRBV27 and TRBJ1-2, with D unclear. Germline CDR1 and CDR2: MNHEY and SMNVEV (reference sequence). The CDR3 sequence is 15 residues long. The V and J ends lost 5 bases and 6 bases respectively, with 19 bases between them.

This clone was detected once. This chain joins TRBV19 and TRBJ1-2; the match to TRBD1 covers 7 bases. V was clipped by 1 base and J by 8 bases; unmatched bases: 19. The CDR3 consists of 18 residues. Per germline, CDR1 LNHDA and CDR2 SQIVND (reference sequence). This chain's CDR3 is CASSIGRQGVRLRDGYTF. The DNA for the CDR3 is TGTGCCAGTAGTATAGGTCGGCAGGGGGTTCGACTTAGAGACGGCTACACCTTC.

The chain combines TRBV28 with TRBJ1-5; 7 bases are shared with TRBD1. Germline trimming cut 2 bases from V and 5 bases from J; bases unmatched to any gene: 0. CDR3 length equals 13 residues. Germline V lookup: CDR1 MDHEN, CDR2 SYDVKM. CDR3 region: CASSLDRDQPQHF. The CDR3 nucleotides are TGTGCCAGCAGTTTAGACAGGGATCAGCCCCAGCATTTT. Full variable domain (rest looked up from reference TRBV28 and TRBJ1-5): DVKVTQSSRYLVKRTGEKVFLECVQDMDHENMFWYRQDPGLGLRLIYFSYDVKMKEKGDIPEGYSVSREKKERFSLILESASTNQTSMYLCASSLDRDQPQHFGDGTRLSIL.

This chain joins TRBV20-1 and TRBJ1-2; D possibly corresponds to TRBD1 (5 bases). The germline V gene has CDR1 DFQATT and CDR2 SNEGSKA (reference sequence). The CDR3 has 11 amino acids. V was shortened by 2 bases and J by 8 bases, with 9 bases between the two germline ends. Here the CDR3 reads CSARQGSGYTF. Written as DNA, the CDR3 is TGCAGTGCTAGACAGGGTAGCGGCTACACCTTC.

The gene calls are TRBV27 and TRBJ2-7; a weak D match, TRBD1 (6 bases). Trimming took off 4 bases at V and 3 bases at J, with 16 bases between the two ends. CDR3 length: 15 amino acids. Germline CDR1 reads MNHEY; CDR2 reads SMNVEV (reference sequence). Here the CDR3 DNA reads TGTGCCAGCAGTTCGAGGGACACAGATAACTACGAGCAGTACTTC. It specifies CASSSRDTDNYEQYF.

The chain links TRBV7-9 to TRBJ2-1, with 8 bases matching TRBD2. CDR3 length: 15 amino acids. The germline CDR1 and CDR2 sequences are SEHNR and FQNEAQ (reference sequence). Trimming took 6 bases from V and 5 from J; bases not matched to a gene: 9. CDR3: CASSPPGGSHNEQFF. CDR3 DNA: TGTGCCAGCAGTCCTCCGGGAGGGAGCCACAATGAGCAGTTCTTC. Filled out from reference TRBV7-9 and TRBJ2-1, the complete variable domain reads DTGVSQNPRHKITKRGQNVTFRCDPISEHNRLYWYRQTLGQGPEFLTYFQNEAQLEKSRLLSDRFSAERPKGSFSTLEIQRTEQGDSAMYLCASSPPGGSHNEQFFGPGTRLTVL.